A selection of T cell receptor beta chains follows, all from one sample in a study of metastatic and nonmetastatic thyroid tumors. TCRdb ran MiXCR on the PCR reads. The sample holds 35,000 to 40,000 clones, around 21% seen once. Sequencing was performed on blood. The source of these receptors is a female donor with papillary thyroid cancer or a benign thyroid nodule (not recorded which). Some clones in this sample may be carry-over from other donors' samples. Both conserved end residues are part of each CDR3. D genes are given only for firm matches. Clone size is stated in some rows and not others, as once, few, many or a class when expanded.

v_gene: TRBV11-2
abundance: NA
j_gene: TRBJ2-7
d_gene: NA
CDR3aa: CASSPGGSFEQYF
CDR3nt: TGTGCCAGCAGCCCCGGCGGGTCGTTCGAGCAGTACTTC

v_gene: TRBV6-4
abundance: many
j_gene: TRBJ2-6
d_gene: NA
CDR3aa: CASSEGSSGANVLTF
CDR3nt: TGTGCCAGCAGTGAAGGCAGCTCTGGGGCCAACGTCCTGACTTTC

v_gene: TRBV20-1
abundance: NA
j_gene: TRBJ2-7
d_gene: NA
CDR3aa: CSARPSDEQYF
CDR3nt: TGCAGTGCTAGACCTTCGGACGAGCAGTACTTC

v_gene: TRBV30
abundance: many
j_gene: TRBJ2-4
d_gene: NA
CDR3aa: CAWSVSGALRNIQYF
CDR3nt: TGTGCCTGGAGTGTATCAGGAGCCTTAAGAAACATTCAGTACTTC

v_gene: TRBV11-2
abundance: medium-sized
j_gene: TRBJ2-1
d_gene: NA
CDR3aa: CASSLSSLNEQFF
CDR3nt: TGTGCCAGCAGCTTAAGCTCTTTGAATGAGCAGTTCTTC

v_gene: TRBV6-1
abundance: NA
j_gene: TRBJ2-7
d_gene: TRBD1
CDR3aa: CASSEGQGAYEQYF
CDR3nt: TGTGCCAGCAGTGAAGGACAGGGGGCCTACGAGCAGTACTTC

v_gene: TRBV5-1
abundance: many
j_gene: TRBJ2-7
d_gene: NA
CDR3aa: CASSKGGDKASYEQYF
CDR3nt: TGCGCCAGCAGCAAGGGGGGGGACAAGGCCTCCTACGAGCAGTACTTC

v_gene: TRBV28
abundance: few
j_gene: TRBJ2-3
d_gene: NA
CDR3aa: CASSDISTDTQYF
CDR3nt: TGCGCCAGCAGTGATATATCCACAGATACGCAGTATTTT

v_gene: TRBV4-1
abundance: many
j_gene: TRBJ2-7
d_gene: NA
CDR3aa: CASSQVTTHYEQYF
CDR3nt: TGCGCCAGCAGCCAAGTTACCACACACTACGAGCAGTACTTC

v_gene: TRBV11-2
abundance: many
j_gene: TRBJ2-7
d_gene: TRBD1
CDR3aa: CASSPDRDDYEQYF
CDR3nt: TGTGCCAGCAGCCCGGACAGGGATGACTACGAGCAGTACTTC

v_gene: TRBV10-3
abundance: many
j_gene: TRBJ2-3
d_gene: NA
CDR3aa: CAIKSGTSTDTQYF
CDR3nt: TGTGCCATTAAGAGCGGAACTAGCACAGATACGCAGTATTTT

v_gene: TRBV4-1
abundance: many
j_gene: TRBJ1-4
d_gene: TRBD1
CDR3aa: CASSPGGLREKLFF
CDR3nt: TGCGCCAGCAGTCCAGGGGGCTTGAGAGAAAAACTGTTTTTT

v_gene: TRBV19
abundance: few
j_gene: TRBJ1-5
d_gene: NA
CDR3aa: CASGECVMGNQPQHF
CDR3nt: TGTGCCAGTGGGGAGTGCGTTATGGGCAATCAGCCCCAGCATTTT

v_gene: TRBV28
abundance: many
j_gene: TRBJ2-1
d_gene: NA
CDR3aa: CATGVRNEQFF
CDR3nt: TGTGCCACGGGAGTAAGGAATGAGCAGTTCTTC

v_gene: TRBV7-3
abundance: many
j_gene: TRBJ2-3
d_gene: NA
CDR3aa: CASSPDRRPGDTQYF
CDR3nt: TGTGCCAGCAGCCCCGACAGGCGTCCGGGGGATACGCAGTATTTT

v_gene: TRBV11-3
abundance: NA
j_gene: TRBJ2-7
d_gene: NA
CDR3aa: CASSFSGGGYEQYF
CDR3nt: TGTGCCAGCAGCTTTTCAGGGGGAGGGTACGAGCAGTACTTC

v_gene: TRBV20-1
abundance: many
j_gene: TRBJ2-5
d_gene: TRBD1
CDR3aa: CSASLTGETQYF
CDR3nt: TGCAGTGCTAGTCTGACAGGGGAGACCCAGTACTTC

v_gene: TRBV4-2
abundance: many
j_gene: TRBJ1-4
d_gene: TRBD1
CDR3aa: CASSRGRGPSGEKLFF
CDR3nt: TGTGCCAGCAGCCGTGGGAGGGGGCCAAGCGGTGAAAAACTGTTTTTT

v_gene: TRBV27
abundance: many
j_gene: TRBJ2-6
d_gene: TRBD1
CDR3aa: CASLPVQDRSSGANVLTF
CDR3nt: TGTGCCAGCCTCCCCGTCCAGGACAGGAGTTCTGGGGCCAACGTCCTGACTTTC

v_gene: TRBV19
abundance: many
j_gene: TRBJ2-5
d_gene: TRBD2
CDR3aa: CASSAGLAGFQETQYF
CDR3nt: TGTGCCAGTAGTGCCGGACTAGCGGGGTTTCAAGAGACCCAGTACTTC

v_gene: TRBV19
abundance: NA
j_gene: TRBJ2-1
d_gene: NA
CDR3aa: CASSPTRTDEQFF
CDR3nt: TGTGCCAGCAGTCCTACAAGGACCGATGAGCAGTTCTTC

v_gene: TRBV5-4
abundance: many
j_gene: TRBJ2-1
d_gene: NA
CDR3aa: CASSLFYSRNNEQFF
CDR3nt: TGTGCCAGCAGCTTGTTTTACAGCCGAAACAATGAGCAGTTCTTC

v_gene: TRBV6-1
abundance: NA
j_gene: TRBJ1-2
d_gene: NA
CDR3aa: CASSGVGIGYTF
CDR3nt: TGTGCCAGCAGTGGAGTGGGCATTGGCTACACCTTC

v_gene: TRBV6-1
abundance: NA
j_gene: TRBJ1-6
d_gene: TRBD1
CDR3aa: CARSRQGSGNNSPLHF
CDR3nt: TGTGCCAGAAGTAGACAGGGTTCCGGTAATAATTCACCCCTCCACTTT

v_gene: TRBV20-1
abundance: many
j_gene: TRBJ2-7
d_gene: TRBD1
CDR3aa: CSASPTGTGGGKQYF
CDR3nt: TGCAGTGCTAGTCCTACCGGGACAGGGGGAGGGAAGCAGTACTTC